The T cell receptor beta chain under discussion was sequenced for a study of cytomegalovirus exposure and HLA in healthy donors. Across the study: Researchers previously reported finding 100 million or so unique TCR beta sequences from around 200 million T cells.

The CDR3 consists of 16 residues. Germline V CDR1 and CDR2: WNHNN, SYGVQD (reference sequence). The trim removed 5 bases at V and 3 bases at J, leaving 10 bases unmatched. Use of 60 Vbeta and 13 Jbeta primers characterized the PCR. The assay was immunoSEQ multiplex PCR, and TCRdb's table has in-frame clones only and misses some. The data hold fewer than 250,000 clones, with approximately 86% observed a single time. The sample comprised PBMCs. The chain couples TRBV10-1 to TRBJ1-1; TRBD1 agrees at 9 bases. This sequence was found in a woman under 30 in good health and CMV-seronegative. The CDR3 bases are TGCGCCAGCAGTCCCCAACCGACAGGGGGGTACACTGAAGCTTTCTTT. This codes for CASSPQPTGGYTEAFF.